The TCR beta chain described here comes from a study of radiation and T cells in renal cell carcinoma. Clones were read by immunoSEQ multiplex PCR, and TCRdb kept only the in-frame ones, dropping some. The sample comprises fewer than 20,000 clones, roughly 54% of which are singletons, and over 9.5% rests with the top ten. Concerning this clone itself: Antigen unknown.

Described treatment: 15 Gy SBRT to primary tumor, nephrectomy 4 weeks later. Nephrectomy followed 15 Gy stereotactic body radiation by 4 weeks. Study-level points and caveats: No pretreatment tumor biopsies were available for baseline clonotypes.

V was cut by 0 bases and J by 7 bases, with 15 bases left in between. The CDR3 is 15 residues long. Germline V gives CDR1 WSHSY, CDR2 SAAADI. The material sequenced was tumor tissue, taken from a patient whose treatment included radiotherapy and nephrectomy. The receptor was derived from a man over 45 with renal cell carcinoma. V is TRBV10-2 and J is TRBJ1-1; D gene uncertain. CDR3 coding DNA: TGCGCCAGCAGTGAGTCGACTCAAGGGCGGTATGAAGCTTTCTTT. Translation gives CASSESTQGRYEAFF.